These T cell receptor beta chains were read from a single sample in a study of OX40 agonist ivuxolimab in advanced cancers. Only in-frame clones appear in the TCRdb table, and some are missing; sequencing was by immunoSEQ multiplex PCR. The table includes some 10,000 clones, 70% to 80% detected once. The sequencing here drew on CD4+ or CD8+ T cells sorted from blood, taken in a trial of the OX40 agonist ivuxolimab. The source is an adult with an advanced solid tumor such as melanoma, head and neck, liver or kidney cancer. Each CDR3 is given with its conserved first and last residue. A D gene is named only where the DNA matches it firmly. Not every row has a clone size; where given, it reads once, few, many or a size class.

>TRBV9|TRBJ1-1|NA|NA
CASSSQGSNTEAFF
TGTGCCAGCAGCTCCCAGGGGTCGAACACTGAAGCTTTCTTT
>TRBV6-1|TRBJ2-2|NA|NA
CASTPWGPNTGELFF
TGTGCCAGCACCCCGTGGGGCCCCAACACCGGGGAGCTGTTTTTT
>TRBV7-3|TRBJ2-7|NA|few
CASSQGMGGTDEQYF
TGCGCCAGCAGCCAAGGTATGGGAGGAACTGACGAGCAGTACTTC
>TRBV7-9|TRBJ1-3|NA|NA
CASSPRGVDNSGNTIYF
TGTGCCAGCAGCCCCCGCGGGGTGGACAACTCTGGAAACACCATATATTTT
>TRBV7-9|TRBJ1-1|TRBD1|NA
CASSPNRGLGAFF
TGTGCCAGCAGCCCAAACAGGGGACTTGGAGCTTTCTTT
>TRBV2|TRBJ1-1|NA|NA
CASSEVAPTGSEAFF
TGTGCCAGCAGTGAAGTAGCCCCGACGGGCTCTGAAGCTTTCTTT
>TRBV11-2|TRBJ2-7|NA|NA
CASKQGFYEQYF
TGTGCCAGCAAACAGGGCTTCTACGAGCAGTACTTC
>TRBV19|TRBJ1-1|NA|NA
CASSTRRGKGRNTEAFF
TGTGCCAGTAGTACCCGGCGGGGGAAGGGCCGGAACACTGAAGCTTTCTTT
>TRBV7-9|TRBJ1-5|NA|NA
CASAKEGSRPQHF
TGTGCCAGCGCTAAAGAAGGGTCTCGGCCCCAGCATTTT
>TRBV25-1|TRBJ2-1|NA|NA
CASSPPGSGRNEQFF
TGTGCCAGCAGTCCCCCCGGGTCTGGTAGGAATGAGCAGTTCTTC
>TRBV7-8|TRBJ2-1|TRBD1|NA
CASSWDREGGRSYNEQFF
TGTGCCAGCAGCTGGGACAGGGAGGGGGGACGCTCCTACAATGAGCAGTTCTTC
>TRBV5-1|TRBJ2-7|NA|NA
CASSLDGGTSSYEQYF
TGCGCCAGCAGCTTGGACGGCGGTACGAGCTCCTACGAGCAGTACTTC